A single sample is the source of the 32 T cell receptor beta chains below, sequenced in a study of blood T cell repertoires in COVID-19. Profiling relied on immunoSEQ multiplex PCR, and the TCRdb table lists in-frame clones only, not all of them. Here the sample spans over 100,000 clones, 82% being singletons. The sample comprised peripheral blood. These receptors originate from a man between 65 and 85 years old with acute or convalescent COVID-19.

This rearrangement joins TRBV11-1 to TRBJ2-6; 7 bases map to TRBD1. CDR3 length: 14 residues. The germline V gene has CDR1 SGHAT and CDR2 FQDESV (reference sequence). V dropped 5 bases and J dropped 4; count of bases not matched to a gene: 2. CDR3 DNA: TGTGCCAGCAGCAGGGGGCTCGGGGCCAACGTCCTGACTTTC. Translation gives CASSRGLGANVLTF.

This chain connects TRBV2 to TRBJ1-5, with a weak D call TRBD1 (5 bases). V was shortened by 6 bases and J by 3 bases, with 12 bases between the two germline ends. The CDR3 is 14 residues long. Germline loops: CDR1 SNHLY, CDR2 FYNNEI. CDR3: CASRSGDYNQPQHF. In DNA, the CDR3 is TGTGCCAGCAGGTCTGGGGACTACAATCAGCCCCAGCATTTT.

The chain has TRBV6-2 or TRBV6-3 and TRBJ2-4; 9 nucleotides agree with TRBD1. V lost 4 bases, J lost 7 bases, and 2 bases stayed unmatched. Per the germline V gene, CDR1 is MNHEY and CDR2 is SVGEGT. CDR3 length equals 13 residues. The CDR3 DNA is TGTGCCAGCAGTTGGACAGGGGAGAACATTCAGTACTTC. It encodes CASSWTGENIQYF.

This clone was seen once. The CDR3 spells CATSASGGGWNTGELFF. The CDR3 nucleotides read TGTGCCACCAGTGCTAGTGGTGGGGGCTGGAACACCGGGGAGCTGTTTTTT. The rearrangement joins TRBV24-1 to TRBJ2-2, with D possibly TRBD1 on 6 matching bases. The V gene lost 5 bases and the J gene lost 1 base, with 16 bases spanning the gap. The CDR3 consists of 17 residues. The V gene's germline CDR1 is KGHDR and CDR2 SFDVKD.

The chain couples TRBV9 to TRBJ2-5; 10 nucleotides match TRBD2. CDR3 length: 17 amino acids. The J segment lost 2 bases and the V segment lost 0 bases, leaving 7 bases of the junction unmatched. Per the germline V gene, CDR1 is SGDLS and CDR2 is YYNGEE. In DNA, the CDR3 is TGTGCCAGCAGCGTAGAGACGGGACTAGCGCAACAAGAGACCCAGTACTTC. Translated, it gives CASSVETGLAQQETQYF.

CDR3 coding DNA: TGCGCCAGCCGGGACTCCAACTCTGGAAACACCATATATTTT. Protein sequence: CASRDSNSGNTIYF. The chain uses TRBV10-2 and TRBJ1-3; D may be TRBD1 (5 bases). Germline lookup yields CDR1 WSHSY and CDR2 SAAADI. This CDR3 region has 14 residues. The V and J ends lost 8 bases and 0 bases respectively, with 11 bases between them.

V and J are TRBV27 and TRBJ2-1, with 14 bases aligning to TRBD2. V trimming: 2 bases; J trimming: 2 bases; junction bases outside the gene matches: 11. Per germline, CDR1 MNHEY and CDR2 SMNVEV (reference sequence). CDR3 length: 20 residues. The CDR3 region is CASSLPRQRTSGRTYNEQFF. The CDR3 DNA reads TGTGCCAGCAGTTTACCCCGCCAGAGGACTAGCGGGAGGACCTACAATGAGCAGTTCTTC.

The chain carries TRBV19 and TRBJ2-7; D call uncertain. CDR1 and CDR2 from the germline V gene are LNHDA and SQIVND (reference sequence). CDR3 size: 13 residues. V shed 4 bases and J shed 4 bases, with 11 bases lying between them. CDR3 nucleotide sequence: TGTGCCAGTAGTACGCCCCAGAATTACGAGCAGTACTTC. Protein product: CASSTPQNYEQYF.

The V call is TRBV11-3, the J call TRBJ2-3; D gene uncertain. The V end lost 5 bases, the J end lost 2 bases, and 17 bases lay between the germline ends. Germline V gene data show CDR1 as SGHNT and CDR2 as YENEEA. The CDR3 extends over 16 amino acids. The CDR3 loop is CASSHGLAKVTDTQYF. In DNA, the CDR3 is TGTGCCAGCAGCCACGGCTTAGCCAAGGTCACAGATACGCAGTATTTT.

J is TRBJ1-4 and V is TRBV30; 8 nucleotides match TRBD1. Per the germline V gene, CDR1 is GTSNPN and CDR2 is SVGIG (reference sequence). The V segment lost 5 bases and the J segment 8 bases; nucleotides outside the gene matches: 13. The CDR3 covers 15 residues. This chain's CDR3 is CAWAHKGQEMEKLFF. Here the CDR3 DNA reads TGTGCCTGGGCGCATAAGGGACAGGAAATGGAAAAACTGTTTTTT.

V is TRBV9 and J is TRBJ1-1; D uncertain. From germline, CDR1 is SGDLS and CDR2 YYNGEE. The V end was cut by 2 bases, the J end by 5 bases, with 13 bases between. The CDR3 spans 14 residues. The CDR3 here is CASSVAPRSTEAFF. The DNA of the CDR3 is TGTGCCAGCAGCGTTGCCCCGAGGAGTACTGAAGCTTTCTTT.

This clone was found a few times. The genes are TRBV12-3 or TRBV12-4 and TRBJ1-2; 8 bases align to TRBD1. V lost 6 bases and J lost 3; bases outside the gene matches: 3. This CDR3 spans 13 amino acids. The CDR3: CASRDRADYGYTF. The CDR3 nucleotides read TGTGCCAGCAGGGACAGGGCAGACTATGGCTACACCTTC.

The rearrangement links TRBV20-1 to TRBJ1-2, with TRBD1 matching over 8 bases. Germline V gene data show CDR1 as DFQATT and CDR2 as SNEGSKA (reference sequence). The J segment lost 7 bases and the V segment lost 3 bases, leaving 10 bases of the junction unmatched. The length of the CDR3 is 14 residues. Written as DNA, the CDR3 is TGCAGTGCTAGTGTTGGGACAGGATTTGGTGGCTACACCTTC. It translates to CSASVGTGFGGYTF.

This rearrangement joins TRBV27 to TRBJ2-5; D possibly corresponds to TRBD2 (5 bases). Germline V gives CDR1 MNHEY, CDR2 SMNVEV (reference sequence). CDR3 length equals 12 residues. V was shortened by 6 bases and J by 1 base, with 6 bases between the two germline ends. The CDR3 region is CASRGSQETQYF. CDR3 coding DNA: TGTGCCAGCAGGGGGAGCCAAGAGACCCAGTACTTC.

The CDR3 loop reads CAIRPTTGDGYTF. CDR3 sequence (DNA): TGTGCCATCAGGCCAACGACAGGGGATGGCTACACCTTC. The chain joins TRBV10-3 to TRBJ1-2; TRBD1 matches 8 bases. In germline, CDR1 is ENHRY, CDR2 SYGVKD. J gave up 6 bases and V 6 bases, and 6 bases lay outside the gene matches. This CDR3 comprises 13 residues.

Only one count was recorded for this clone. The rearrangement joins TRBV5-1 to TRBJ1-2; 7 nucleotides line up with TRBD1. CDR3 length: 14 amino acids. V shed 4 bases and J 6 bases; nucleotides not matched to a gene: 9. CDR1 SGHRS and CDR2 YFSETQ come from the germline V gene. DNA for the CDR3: TGCGCCAGCAGCGACCCGGTGGGACAGAATGGCTACACCTTC. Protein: CASSDPVGQNGYTF.

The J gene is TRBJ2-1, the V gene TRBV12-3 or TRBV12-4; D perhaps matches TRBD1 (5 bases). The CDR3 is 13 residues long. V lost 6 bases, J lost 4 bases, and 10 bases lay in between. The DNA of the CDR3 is TGTGCCAGCAGATCTGGACAATACAATGAGCAGTTCTTC. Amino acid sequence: CASRSGQYNEQFF.

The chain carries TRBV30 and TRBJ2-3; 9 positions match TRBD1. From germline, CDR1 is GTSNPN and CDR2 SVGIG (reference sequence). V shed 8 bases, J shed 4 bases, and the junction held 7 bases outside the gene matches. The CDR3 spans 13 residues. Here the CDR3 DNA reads TGTGCCGTAAACAGGGGGCAAGCAGATACGCAGTATTTT. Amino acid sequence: CAVNRGQADTQYF.

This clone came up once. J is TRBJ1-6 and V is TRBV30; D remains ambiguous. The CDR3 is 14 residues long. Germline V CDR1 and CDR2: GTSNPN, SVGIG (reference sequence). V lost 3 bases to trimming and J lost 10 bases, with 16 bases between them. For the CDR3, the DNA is TGTGCCTGGAGCCTACTCTCAGGAGGGTCACCCCTCCACTTT. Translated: CAWSLLSGGSPLHF.

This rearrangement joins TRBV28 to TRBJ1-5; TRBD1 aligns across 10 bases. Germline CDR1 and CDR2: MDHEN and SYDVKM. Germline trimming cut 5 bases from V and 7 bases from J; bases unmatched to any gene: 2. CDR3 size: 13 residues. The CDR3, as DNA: TGTGCCAGCAGTCCGGACAGGGGGCAGCCCCAGCATTTT. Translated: CASSPDRGQPQHF.

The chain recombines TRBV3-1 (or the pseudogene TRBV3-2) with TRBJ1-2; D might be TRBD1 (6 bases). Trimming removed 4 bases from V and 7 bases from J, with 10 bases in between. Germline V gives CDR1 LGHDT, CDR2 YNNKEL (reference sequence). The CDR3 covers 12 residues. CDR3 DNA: TGTGCCAGCAGCCTTGGACAGACTGGCTACACCTTC. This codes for CASSLGQTGYTF.

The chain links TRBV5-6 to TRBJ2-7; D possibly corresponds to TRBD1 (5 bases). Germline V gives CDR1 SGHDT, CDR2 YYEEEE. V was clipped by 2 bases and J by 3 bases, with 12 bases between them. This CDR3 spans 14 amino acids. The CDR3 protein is CASSFRQGYYEQYF. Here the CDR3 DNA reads TGTGCCAGCAGCTTTAGGCAGGGATACTACGAGCAGTACTTC.

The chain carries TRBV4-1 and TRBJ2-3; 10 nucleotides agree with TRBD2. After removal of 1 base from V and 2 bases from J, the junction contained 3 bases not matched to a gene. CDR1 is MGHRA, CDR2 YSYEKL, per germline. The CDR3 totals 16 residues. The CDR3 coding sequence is TGCGCCAGCAGCCAAGTTCTAGCGGGGGTCACAGATACGCAGTATTTT. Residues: CASSQVLAGVTDTQYF.

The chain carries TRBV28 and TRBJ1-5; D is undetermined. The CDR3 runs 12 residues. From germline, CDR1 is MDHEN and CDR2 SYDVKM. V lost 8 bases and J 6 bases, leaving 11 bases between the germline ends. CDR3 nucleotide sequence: TGTGCCAGCCGAGAGGGTGGTCAGCCCCAGCATTTT. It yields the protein CASREGGQPQHF.

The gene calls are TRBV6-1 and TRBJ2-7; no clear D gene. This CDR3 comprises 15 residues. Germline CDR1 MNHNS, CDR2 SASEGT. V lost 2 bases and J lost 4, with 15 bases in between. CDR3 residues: CASSESVFAEYEQYF. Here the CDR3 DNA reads TGTGCCAGCAGTGAATCGGTCTTTGCCGAGTACGAGCAGTACTTC.

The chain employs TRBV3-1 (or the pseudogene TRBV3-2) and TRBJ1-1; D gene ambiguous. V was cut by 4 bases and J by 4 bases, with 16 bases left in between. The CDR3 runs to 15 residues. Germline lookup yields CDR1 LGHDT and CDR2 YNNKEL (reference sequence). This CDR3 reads CASSPRKVGGTEAFF. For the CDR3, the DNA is TGTGCCAGCAGCCCGCGGAAAGTCGGCGGCACTGAAGCTTTCTTT.

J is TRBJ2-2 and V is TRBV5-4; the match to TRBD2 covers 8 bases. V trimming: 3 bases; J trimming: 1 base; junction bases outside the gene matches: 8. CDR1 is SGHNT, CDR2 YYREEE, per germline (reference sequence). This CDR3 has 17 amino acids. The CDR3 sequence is CASSSGGLKGNTGELFF. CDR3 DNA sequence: TGTGCCAGCAGCTCGGGGGGGTTGAAGGGGAACACCGGGGAGCTGTTTTTT.

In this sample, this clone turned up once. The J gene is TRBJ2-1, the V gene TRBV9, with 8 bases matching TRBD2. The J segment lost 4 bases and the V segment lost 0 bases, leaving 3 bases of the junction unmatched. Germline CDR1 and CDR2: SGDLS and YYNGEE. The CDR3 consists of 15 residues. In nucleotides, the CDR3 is TGTGCCAGCAGCGTAGCTGGGACTAGGTACAATGAGCAGTTCTTC. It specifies CASSVAGTRYNEQFF.

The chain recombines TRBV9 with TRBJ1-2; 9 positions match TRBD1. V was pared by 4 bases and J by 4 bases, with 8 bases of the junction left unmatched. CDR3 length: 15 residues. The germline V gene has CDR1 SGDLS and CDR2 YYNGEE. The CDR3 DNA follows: TGTGCCAGCAGCCCTCGACAGGGGGAGAGCTATGGCTACACCTTC. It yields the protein CASSPRQGESYGYTF.

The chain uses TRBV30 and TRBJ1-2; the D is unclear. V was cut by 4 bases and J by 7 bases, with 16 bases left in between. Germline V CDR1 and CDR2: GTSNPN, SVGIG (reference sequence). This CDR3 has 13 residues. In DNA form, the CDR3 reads TGTGCCTGGATAAGCGGCGCGGGAGGTGGCTACACCTTC. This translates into CAWISGAGGGYTF.

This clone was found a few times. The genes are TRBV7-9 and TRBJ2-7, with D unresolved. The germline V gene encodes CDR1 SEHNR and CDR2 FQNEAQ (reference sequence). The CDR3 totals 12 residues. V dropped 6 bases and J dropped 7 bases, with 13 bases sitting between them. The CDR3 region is CASRFESLEQYF. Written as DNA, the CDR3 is TGTGCCAGCAGGTTCGAGTCCTTAGAGCAGTACTTC.

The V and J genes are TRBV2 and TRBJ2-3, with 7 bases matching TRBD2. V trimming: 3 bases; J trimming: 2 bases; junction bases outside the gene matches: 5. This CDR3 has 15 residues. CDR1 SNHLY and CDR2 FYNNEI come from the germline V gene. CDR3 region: CASSEGGGPTDTQYF. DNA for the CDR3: TGTGCCAGCAGTGAGGGGGGGGGACCCACAGATACGCAGTATTTT.